A single sample gave rise to the 30 T cell receptor beta chains below, sequenced in a study of regulatory T cells in long-lasting Graves disease. Time point of the sample: newly diagnosed GD, antithyroid drugs for less than 3 months. PBMC RNA served as the TCR library source. To make TCR beta libraries, researchers used iRepertoire HTBI primers and Arm-PCR of CDR3 regions. TCRdb reprocessed the multiplex PCR reads with MiXCR, giving one entry per CDR3 protein. Counted here are 360,000 or so distinct CDR3 sequences, 16% occurring once; the ten biggest clones make up less than 35%. The same data also went into a second study, on T cells in Graves' hyperthyroidism and ophthalmopathy.

The material sequenced was peripheral blood mononuclear cells (PBMCs), taken at new diagnosis, from a patient treated with antithyroid drugs. The receptor set was obtained from a man in his forties or fifties with Graves disease.

This clonotype was counted a few times. The CDR3 DNA is TGTGCCACCAGCAGAGATCAAGGGGGTGAGCAGTACTTC. It yields the protein CATSRDQGGEQYF. This chain links TRBV15 with TRBJ2-7; maybe TRBD1 (6 bases). Trimming removed 0 bases from V and 7 bases from J, with 10 bases in between. Germline CDR1 and CDR2: LNHNV and YYDKDF (reference sequence). This CDR3 has 13 amino acids.

This clonotype was detected ten times or more. CDR3: CASSHRSPGTDTQYF. The CDR3 DNA is TGTGCCAGCAGTCACCGGAGCCCGGGCACAGATACGCAGTATTTT. This chain uses TRBV6-1 with TRBJ2-3; D is uncertain. V lost 5 bases to trimming and J lost 1 base, with 13 bases between them. Germline V lookup: CDR1 MNHNS, CDR2 SASEGT. CDR3 size: 15 residues.

This clonotype was seen a few times. The rearrangement links TRBV10-3 to TRBJ2-1, with 14 nucleotides matching TRBD2. Losses at the gene ends were 2 bases for V and 7 bases for J; bases not matched to a gene: 4. This CDR3 has 16 residues. The germline CDR1 and CDR2 sequences are ENHRY and SYGVKD. The CDR3 DNA reads TGTGCCATCAGTGAGCTGGGACTAGCGGGGGATAATGAGCAGTTCTTC. It yields the protein CAISELGLAGDNEQFF.

This clonotype was recorded at least ten times. The CDR3 DNA reads as TGTGCCAGCAGCAGGGACAGGGTGGTCTACGAGCAGTACTTC. Its protein product is CASSRDRVVYEQYF. The chain carries TRBV5-5 and TRBJ2-7, with 9 positions matching TRBD1. This CDR3 has 14 residues. With V trimmed by 4 bases and J by 3 bases, 5 bases remained unmatched. In germline, CDR1 is SGHKS, CDR2 YYEKEE (reference sequence).

Worth noting for this clonotype: This may arise from a read error, as a much more abundant clone is one base away. The chain joins TRBV2 to TRBJ1-1; the D is unclear. Looked up from germline, CDR1 is SNHLY and CDR2 is FYNNEI. The CDR3 loop spans 14 amino acids. CDR3 DNA: TGTGCCTGCAGGCGTGACCATACGAACACTGAAGCTTTCTTT. This codes for CACRRDHTNTEAFF.

The gene calls are TRBV24-1 and TRBJ2-1; D is possibly TRBD2 (5 bases). Germline values: CDR1 KGHDR, CDR2 SFDVKD. Trimming took off 3 bases at V and 4 bases at J, with 18 bases between the two ends. CDR3 length: 17 residues. In nucleotides, the CDR3 is TGTGCCACCAGTGATCCCCACGCGGACTTTGAGTACAATGAGCAGTTCTTC. This translates into CATSDPHADFEYNEQFF.

This clonotype has ten or more counts. The V and J genes are TRBV18 and TRBJ1-4, with a weak D call TRBD1 (6 bases). V was trimmed by 0 bases and J by 5 bases, leaving 13 bases between them. Germline CDR1 is KGHSH and CDR2 is LQKENI. This CDR3 comprises 16 residues. The CDR3 region has the DNA TGTGCCAGCTCACCACCGGTTGGGGGCGGGAATGAAAAACTGTTTTTT. Translation: CASSPPVGGGNEKLFF. The whole variable domain, filled in from reference TRBV18 and TRBJ1-4, reads NAGVMQNPRHLVRRRGQEARLRCSPMKGHSHVYWYRQLPEEGLKFMVYLQKENIIDESGMPKERFSAEFPKEGPSILRIQQVVRGDSAAYFCASSPPVGGGNEKLFFGSGTQLSVL.

This clonotype was seen ten or more times. This chain connects TRBV5-8 to TRBJ2-7, with 10 bases fitting TRBD1. The CDR3 has 13 amino acids. J gave up 4 bases and V 7 bases, and 5 bases lay outside the gene matches. Germline V lookup: CDR1 SGHTS, CDR2 YDEGEE. The CDR3 here is CASGRDRGYEQYF. CDR3 bases: TGTGCCAGCGGCCGGGACAGGGGATACGAGCAGTACTTC. The complete variable domain, with remaining parts taken from reference TRBV5-8 and TRBJ2-7, reads EAGVTQSPTHLIKTRGQQATLRCSPISGHTSVYWYQQALGLGLQFLLWYDEGEERNRGNFPPRFSGRQFPNYSSELNVNALELEDSALYLCASGRDRGYEQYFGPGTRLTVT.

The chain links TRBV14 to TRBJ1-1; D not certain. Germline V gene lookup returns CDR1 SGHDN and CDR2 FVKESK. Trimming stripped 3 bases from V and 6 bases from J, with 17 bases between. The CDR3 is 15 amino acids. The CDR3 loop is CASSQFVDFVAEAFF. The CDR3 DNA is TGTGCCAGCAGCCAGTTTGTGGATTTTGTCGCTGAAGCTTTCTTT.

This clonotype has ten or more counts. This chain uses TRBV7-8 with TRBJ1-1; D remains unclear. Looked up from germline, CDR1 is SGHVS and CDR2 is FQNEAQ. V lost 0 bases to trimming and J lost 1 base, with 6 bases between them. This CDR3 is built from 14 residues. The CDR3 here is CASSLASSNTEAFF. In nucleotides, the CDR3 is TGTGCCAGCAGCTTAGCATCCTCGAACACTGAAGCTTTCTTT.

The rearrangement uses TRBV10-1 and TRBJ1-1; no clear D gene. Germline CDR1 reads WNHNN; CDR2 reads SYGVQD (reference sequence). The CDR3 has 14 residues. Trimming stripped 0 bases from V and 4 bases from J, with 9 bases between. The CDR3 DNA follows: TGCGCCAGCAGTGAGTCTAGAGATGTCACTGAAGCTTTCTTT. It yields the protein CASSESRDVTEAFF.

At least ten counts were recorded for this clonotype. This chain uses TRBV28 with TRBJ1-2; D gene unclear. The V gene lost 2 bases and the J gene lost 3 bases, with 10 bases spanning the gap. This CDR3 contains 14 residues. Germline CDR1 and CDR2: MDHEN and SYDVKM. CDR3 residues: CASSLPPGYYGYTF. CDR3 in DNA: TGTGCCAGCAGTTTACCTCCAGGCTACTATGGCTACACCTTC.

This clonotype showed up many times. V and J are TRBV12-3 or TRBV12-4 and TRBJ1-2; TRBD1 agrees at 9 bases. J gave up 1 base and V 3 bases, and 3 bases lay outside the gene matches. This CDR3 has 15 residues. CDR3 nucleotide sequence: TGTGCCAGCAGTTTCGGGACAGGGAGTAACTATGGCTACACCTTC. Translated, it gives CASSFGTGSNYGYTF.

There are many counts of this clonotype. V gene TRBV11-2 combines with J gene TRBJ2-5, with 14 bases lining up with TRBD2. The germline V gene encodes CDR1 SGHAT and CDR2 FQNNGV. The V and J ends lost 5 bases and 0 bases, in that order; junction bases with no gene match: 5. This CDR3 is 17 amino acids long. The CDR3 reads CASSHGTSGGNQETQYF. CDR3 sequence (DNA): TGTGCCAGCAGCCATGGGACTAGCGGGGGAAACCAAGAGACCCAGTACTTC.

The chain is built from TRBV5-4 and TRBJ1-2, with D unclear. Germline V gives CDR1 SGHNT, CDR2 YYREEE (reference sequence). The CDR3 totals 14 residues. Trimming left V 7 bases short and J 0 bases short, with 13 bases between. The CDR3 sequence is CASLQTPTNYGYTF. The CDR3 DNA is TGTGCCAGCCTACAAACACCGACTAACTATGGCTACACCTTC.

The table lists this clonotype with many counts. This CDR3 reads CASSSSTSGVTDTQYF. The CDR3 DNA reads TGTGCCAGCAGCTCCTCGACTAGCGGGGTCACAGATACGCAGTATTTT. This chain uses TRBV28 with TRBJ2-3; TRBD2 aligns across 11 bases. Per the germline V gene, CDR1 is MDHEN and CDR2 is SYDVKM. There are 16 residues in the CDR3. V dropped 6 bases and J dropped 2; count of bases not matched to a gene: 7.

This clonotype was detected ten times or more. CDR3 DNA: TGTGCCATCAGTGCCGGGCAGACCAGGGATACGCAGTATTTT. It translates to CAISAGQTRDTQYF. V gene TRBV10-3 combines with J gene TRBJ2-3; D is uncertain. This CDR3 is built from 14 residues. The V gene lost 4 bases and the J gene lost 6 bases, with 14 bases spanning the gap. CDR1 ENHRY and CDR2 SYGVKD come from the germline V gene.

This clonotype was observed many times. The rearrangement uses TRBV4-1 and TRBJ1-5; TRBD1 might be the D (5 bases). Per the germline V gene, CDR1 is MGHRA and CDR2 is YSYEKL. This CDR3 has 15 amino acids. V lost 0 bases and J 7 bases, leaving 13 bases between the germline ends. CDR3 amino acids: CASSQDLTARQPQHF. DNA of the CDR3: TGCGCCAGCAGCCAAGATCTGACAGCACGGCAGCCCCAGCATTTT.

This clonotype was observed at least ten times. This sequence joins TRBV4-3 and TRBJ2-7; maybe TRBD2 (6 bases). Germline assignment: CDR1 LGHNA and CDR2 YSLEER. CDR3 length: 17 amino acids. With 2 bases removed from V and 1 base from J, the gap between germline ends came to 18 bases. CDR3 loop: CASSQRNRGVGSYEQYF. DNA for the CDR3: TGCGCCAGCAGCCAACGCAATCGCGGGGTAGGGTCCTACGAGCAGTACTTC.

The chain joins TRBV5-1 to TRBJ2-1; D tentatively fits TRBD1 or TRBD2 (7 bases each). From germline, CDR1 is SGHRS and CDR2 YFSETQ. The CDR3 contains 15 residues. Trimming left V 4 bases short and J 4 bases short, with 15 bases between. The CDR3 DNA follows: TGCGCCAGCAGCGACCAGGGGGGGGTATACAATGAGCAGTTCTTC. Its protein is CASSDQGGVYNEQFF.

This clonotype has at least ten counts. The chain employs TRBV3-1 and TRBJ2-1; TRBD2 matches at 8 bases. V was clipped by 5 bases and J by 8 bases; unmatched bases: 5. This CDR3 comprises 13 residues. Germline V CDR1 and CDR2: LGHDT, YNNKEL (reference sequence). In nucleotides, the CDR3 is TGTGCCAGCAGCAACCGCGGGGGGCATGAGCAGTTCTTC. Its translation: CASSNRGGHEQFF.

The chain couples TRBV27 to TRBJ1-1, with 8 nucleotides matching TRBD1. The length of the CDR3 is 13 residues. Germline values: CDR1 MNHEY, CDR2 SMNVEV (reference sequence). With V trimmed by 2 bases and J by 10 bases, 6 bases remained unmatched. The CDR3 DNA reads as TGTGCCAGCAGTTTAGGGGACAGGCGGCGAGCTTTCTTT. Amino acids: CASSLGDRRRAFF.

At least ten counts were recorded for this clonotype. The CDR3 region is CSAPNWGTGGRETQYF. The CDR3 region has the DNA TGCAGTGCCCCAAACTGGGGGACAGGGGGCCGGGAGACCCAGTACTTC. This chain uses TRBV20-1 with TRBJ2-5; 12 nucleotides line up with TRBD1. Trimming at V came to 6 bases and at J to 5 bases, leaving 13 bases not matched to a gene. The CDR3 is 16 residues long. CDR1 and CDR2 from the germline V gene are DFQATT and SNEGSKA (reference sequence).

This clonotype has ten or more counts. V and J are TRBV27 and TRBJ1-1; no firm D call. The CDR3 spans 15 residues. Trimming shortened V by 1 base and J by 4 bases, and 13 bases separated the two germline ends. Germline lookup yields CDR1 MNHEY and CDR2 SMNVEV (reference sequence). The CDR3 protein is CASSLWRQDGTEAFF. CDR3 in DNA: TGTGCCAGCAGTTTATGGAGGCAAGATGGCACTGAAGCTTTCTTT.

The V call is TRBV12-3 or TRBV12-4, the J call TRBJ1-1; D call uncertain. The CDR3 sequence is 16 residues long. Trimming took off 1 base at V and 1 base at J, with 13 bases between the two ends. CDR3 residues: CASSLVGSITNTEAFF. The DNA for the CDR3 is TGTGCCAGCAGTTTAGTCGGCAGTATAACGAACACTGAAGCTTTCTTT.

V usage is TRBV7-9 and J usage is TRBJ2-1, with 11 bases lining up with TRBD2. V was clipped by 5 bases and J by 8 bases; unmatched bases: 8. CDR3 length: 15 residues. Germline values: CDR1 SEHNR, CDR2 FQNEAQ (reference sequence). In DNA, the CDR3 is TGTGCCAGCAGCGCCGTACTAGCGGGAGTTGATGAGCAGTTCTTC. Translation gives CASSAVLAGVDEQFF.

This clonotype appeared a few times. V usage is TRBV6-1 and J usage is TRBJ1-1, with a tentative D call TRBD1 (5 bases). Germline CDR1 and CDR2: MNHNS and SASEGT. Trimming stripped 5 bases from V and 5 bases from J, with 21 bases between. The CDR3 spans 16 residues. The CDR3 region has the DNA TGTGCCAGCAGTCACCGACAGTGGGCGAAGGGGACTGAAGCTTTCTTT. This translates into CASSHRQWAKGTEAFF.

Details on this clonotype: Relative to the germline gene, one junction end is altered; a read error may explain this. The J gene is TRBJ2-2, the V gene TRBV7-7; a weak D match, TRBD2 (5 bases). CDR1 SSHAT and CDR2 FNYEAQ come from the germline V gene (reference sequence). There are 15 residues in the CDR3. The chain's CDR3 is CASSFHTGSTGELFF. Here the CDR3 DNA reads TGTGCTAGCAGCTTTCACACTGGGAGCACCGGGGAGCTGTTTTTT.

This clonotype has more than one count but fewer than ten. This sequence joins TRBV15 and TRBJ2-7; TRBD1 matches 8 bases. The CDR3 loop spans 11 amino acids. Per germline, CDR1 LNHNV and CDR2 YYDKDF (reference sequence). CDR3: CATSRDLDRAV. The CDR3 bases are TGTGCCACCAGCAGAGATTTGGACAGGGCGGTC.

This clonotype was seen many times. The genes are TRBV24-1 and TRBJ2-5; possible D gene TRBD1, 6 bases. There are 13 residues in the CDR3. Trimming shortened V by 7 bases and J by 4 bases, and 12 bases separated the two germline ends. Germline CDR1 KGHDR, CDR2 SFDVKD. The CDR3 DNA is TGTGCCACCAGACACAGGGTTGGAGAGACCCAGTACTTC. Its translation is CATRHRVGETQYF.